Described below is a single T cell receptor (beta chain) sequence and its context. This clonotype turned up a few times. This clone's antigen is unknown. Qualities for individual bases were not recorded, and no much larger clone is one base off. All donors were healthy Caucasians. The twin cohort comprised three pairs of female monozygotic twins, all aged about 18 to 29 years. Positive isolation kits from Invitrogen were used to isolate the CD4+ and CD8+ T cell populations. Receptor libraries were prepared by 5' RACE. Sequencing used an Illumina HiSeq 2000. Template switching introduced a universal primer binding site; the final cDNA contained a unique molecular identifier, enabling accurate counting of TCR cDNA molecules. Specific primers in the conserved constant-segment region were used to synthesize first-strand cDNA for TCR alpha and beta chains. To control for contamination, every cDNA library was double barcoded, receiving both a SMART-Mk sample barcode and Illumina barcodes. TruSeq adapter sequences and Illumina sample barcodes were added in two successive PCR steps. Sequencing of the TCR alpha and beta cDNA libraries was done on the Illumina HiSeq platform using custom primers. The original methods were these. MiGEC processed the raw reads to extract unique molecular identifiers, while MiXCR was used to determine the CDR3 positions. For each individual, recombination models were inferred using an EM algorithm with the repgenHMM and IGoR tools. Shared clonotype analysis was performed with the tcR package in R, normalizing sharing by the product of cloneset sizes. Out-of-frame nonproductive sequences were analyzed to study raw recombination free of thymic and clonal selection effects. TCRdb ran its own pipeline on the public reads, namely fastp trimming at Q25 and MiXCR clone calling, and kept in-frame beta chains. Merged by CDR3 protein, the rows form single entries marked with the most common genes and DNA. The V and J calls were determined by TCRdb, not by the authors. The sample has 540,000 or so distinct CDR3 sequences on record, around 24% of them singletons. The ten top clones hold approximately 0.48% of the sample.

CDR1 and CDR2 are drawn from the germline V gene: KGHSH, LQKENI. The CDR3, cysteine through phenylalanine, is 12 amino acids long. The read is trimmed to its CDR3 DNA, 36 bases read in frame from base 1. The data were taken from a study of identical twins (dated by TCRdb to the mid-2010s). With respect to the entire study: To test whether fetal clonotypes persist, the study used deep sequencing on TCR alpha and beta repertoires from monozygotic twins, unrelated adults of various ages, and cord blood. Replicate twin experiments were performed at different times using different library preparation protocols to rule out contamination. The paper as a whole reports these results and caveats: Compared with coincidental sharing between unrelated individuals, out-of-frame TCR alpha sequences shared between twins had an excess of sequences with low generation probability. In beta out-of-frame sequences, excess twin sharing was weaker, because having fewer shared sequences lowered the signal-to-noise ratio. Because the same donors could not be followed over many years, the conclusions depended on cross-sectional statistical analysis. Invariant T cells such as MAIT and iNKT could partly confound zero-insertion analyses, although diverse VJ usage argued against such confounding for most clonotypes. Out-of-frame TCR alpha sharing in monozygotic twins was systematically underestimated by recombination models, whereas sharing between unrelated individuals was in agreement with the recombination models. Abundant cord blood beta clonotypes carried fewer insertions; young adult naive repertoires showed a weaker similar trend, while memory repertoires showed none.

The data were also submitted as part of a second study, on yellow fever vaccine responses in identical twins. As noted in the second study: The authors reported that the T cell response to vaccination in identical twins appeared partly convergent and partly personalized. In identical twins, the study followed T cell clones that responded to the vaccine with precision.

Sequences were obtained from CD4+ T cells sorted from blood. This clonotype was sampled from a woman aged 18-29 years in good health. The chain uses TRBV18 and TRBJ2-3; 9 junctional bases match TRBD2. The nucleotide sequence reads as follows: TGTACTAGCGGGCCGACCACAGATACGCAGTATTTT. The resulting protein is CTSGPTTDTQYF.